The 14 T cell receptor beta chains below were found in one sample sequenced in a study of neurological immune-mediated disorders. TCRdb re-derived calls from the 5' RACE reads in MiXCR, one entry per CDR3 protein. The repertoire holds nearly 30,000 distinct CDR3 sequences, with approximately 16% as singletons. Time point specified: technical triplicate 3. The sequenced sample consisted of CD4+ T cells from blood. The receptors shown here come from a female donor with HTLV-1-associated myelopathy (HAM/TSP).

This clonotype was counted at least ten times. V usage is TRBV20-1 and J usage is TRBJ2-3; possibly TRBD1 for D (6 bases). The CDR3 runs to 15 residues. Germline CDR1 reads DFQATT; CDR2 reads SNEGSKA (reference sequence). The V end was cut by 1 base, the J end by 5 bases, with 16 bases between. The DNA for the CDR3 is TGCAGTGCTAGAGCACCCTACAGGGCCGAAGATACGCAGTATTTT. Residues: CSARAPYRAEDTQYF.

This clonotype occurred many times. Here the CDR3 DNA reads TGCAGTGCTAGGAAGGACAGGGGGGCTGAAAAACTGTTTTTT. Its protein is CSARKDRGAEKLFF. The chain uses TRBV20-1 and TRBJ1-4; 10 bases agree with TRBD1. Looked up from germline, CDR1 is DFQATT and CDR2 is SNEGSKA (reference sequence). V was pared by 3 bases and J by 7 bases, with 5 bases of the junction left unmatched. CDR3 length equals 14 residues.

At least ten counts were recorded for this clonotype. The genes are TRBV10-3 and TRBJ2-1; D may be TRBD1 or TRBD2 (5 bases each). V was trimmed by 0 bases and J by 5 bases, leaving 8 bases between them. This CDR3 has 14 residues. CDR1 is ENHRY and CDR2 is SYGVKD in the germline V gene. CDR3 in DNA: TGTGCCATCAGTGAGTCGATGGGGGACAATGAGCAGTTCTTC. Amino acid sequence: CAISESMGDNEQFF.

This clonotype was counted ten times or more. This chain uses TRBV6-5 with TRBJ1-1, with 7 nucleotides matching TRBD1. The CDR3 loop spans 14 amino acids. The V and J ends lost 4 bases and 3 bases, in that order; junction bases with no gene match: 5. Germline V gene data show CDR1 as MNHEY and CDR2 as SVGAGI. CDR3: CASSSRGDHTEAFF. The CDR3 DNA sequence: TGTGCCAGCAGTTCCAGGGGGGATCACACTGAAGCTTTCTTT.

This clonotype occurred many times. This chain connects TRBV4-2 to TRBJ2-5, with 10 bases aligning to TRBD2. There are 18 residues in the CDR3. The V gene's germline CDR1 is LGHNA and CDR2 YNFKEQ. The V gene end was trimmed by 1 base and the J gene end by 4 bases; junction bases not matched to a gene: 12. The CDR3 coding sequence is TGTGCCAGCAGCCAAGTTTGGGTTAATAGCGGGGGGACAGAGACCCAGTACTTC. Protein: CASSQVWVNSGGTETQYF.

At least ten counts were recorded for this clonotype. The V and J genes are TRBV4-1 and TRBJ2-7; D gene uncertain. Germline CDR1 MGHRA, CDR2 YSYEKL. Trimming shortened V by 2 bases and J by 7 bases, and 9 bases separated the two germline ends. CDR3 length: 12 amino acids. CDR3 protein: CASSQPLGEQYF. DNA of the CDR3: TGCGCCAGCAGCCAACCATTGGGGGAGCAGTACTTC.

This clonotype was picked up many times. The genes are TRBV20-1 and TRBJ2-3; 8 nucleotides line up with TRBD2. The V segment lost 3 bases and the J segment 4 bases; nucleotides outside the gene matches: 9. Germline CDR1 reads DFQATT; CDR2 reads SNEGSKA (reference sequence). This CDR3 spans 15 amino acids. The CDR3 sequence: CSASSSGLEPDTQYF. The CDR3 DNA follows: TGCAGTGCTAGTAGTTCGGGACTAGAGCCAGATACGCAGTATTTT.

This clonotype is medium-sized. The V and J genes are TRBV7-2 and TRBJ2-7, with no clear D. This CDR3 has 14 residues. The V and J ends lost 4 bases and 2 bases respectively, with 12 bases between them. Germline V gene lookup returns CDR1 SGHTA and CDR2 FQGNSA. CDR3 protein: CASSYSALPYEQYF. Written as DNA, the CDR3 is TGTGCCAGCAGCTACTCAGCCCTACCCTACGAGCAGTACTTC.

This clonotype came up a few times. The chain couples TRBV19 to TRBJ1-5; 8 positions agree with TRBD1. The CDR3 has 15 amino acids. The germline V gene has CDR1 LNHDA and CDR2 SQIVND (reference sequence). The V segment lost 2 bases and the J segment 7 bases; nucleotides outside the gene matches: 7. CDR3 DNA sequence: TGTGCCAGTAGTATAATAGGGACAGGCGAACAGCCCCAGCATTTT. Protein sequence: CASSIIGTGEQPQHF.

This clonotype has a count of ten or more. The chain joins TRBV28 to TRBJ2-7, with D possibly matching TRBD2 (6 bases). Germline V gene lookup returns CDR1 MDHEN and CDR2 SYDVKM. V dropped 3 bases and J dropped 0 bases, with 12 bases sitting between them. This CDR3 is built from 15 residues. CDR3 coding DNA: TGTGCCAGCAGTTTTGCTAGCGCCCGCTCCTACGAGCAGTACTTC. Amino acids: CASSFASARSYEQYF.

This clonotype was recorded many times. V and J are TRBV11-2 and TRBJ2-7, with 8 nucleotides matching TRBD2. Per germline, CDR1 SGHAT and CDR2 FQNNGV. The V and J ends lost 1 base and 5 bases, in that order; junction bases with no gene match: 10. This CDR3 contains 16 residues. CDR3 DNA sequence: TGTGCCAGCAGCTTAGTACTCCCGGGGGGGCCGAACGAGCAGTACTTC. Translated: CASSLVLPGGPNEQYF.

Points on this clonotype: One base away lies a much larger clone, so this may be a sequencing read error. The rearrangement links TRBV7-6 to TRBJ2-5; unclear D gene. The CDR3 totals 14 residues. Germline V gene lookup returns CDR1 SGHVS and CDR2 FNYEAQ. The CDR3 spells CASSLAGQRETKYF. The DNA of the CDR3 is TGTGCCAGCAGCTTAGCAGGTCAGCGAGAGACCAAGTACTTC.

This chain joins TRBV2 and TRBJ2-7; unclear D gene. V lost 0 bases to trimming and J lost 1 base, with 1 base between them. CDR1 is SNHLY, CDR2 FYNNEI, per germline. The CDR3 extends over 12 amino acids. The CDR3 DNA reads as TGTGCCAGCAGTGAAGCATCCTACGAGCAGTACTTC. Translation: CASSEASYEQYF. The full variable domain, in which reference TRBV2 and TRBJ2-7 provide the parts outside the CDR3, is EPEVTQTPSHQVTQMGQEVILRCVPISNHLYFYWYRQILGQKVEFLVSFYNNEISEKSEIFDDQFSVERPDGSNFTLKIRSTKLEDSAMYFCASSEASYEQYFGPGTRLTVT.

Details on this clonotype: A read error is possible here, since a much larger clone lies one base away. The V gene is TRBV11-2, the J gene TRBJ2-5; D uncertain. The CDR3 has 14 residues. V was shortened by 7 bases and J by 0 bases, with 12 bases between the two germline ends. CDR1 and CDR2 from the germline V gene are SGHAT and FQNNGV. The CDR3 DNA follows: TGTGCCAGCAACCCGCTGCGGTACCAAGAGACCCAGTACTTC. Protein sequence: CASNPLRYQETQYF. Supplemented by reference TRBV11-2 and TRBJ2-5, the full variable domain reads EAGVAQSPRYKIIEKRQSVAFWCNPISGHATLYWYQQILGQGPKLLIQFQNNGVVDDSQLPKDRFSAERLKGVDSTLKIQPAKLEDSAVYLCASNPLRYQETQYFGPGTRLLVL.